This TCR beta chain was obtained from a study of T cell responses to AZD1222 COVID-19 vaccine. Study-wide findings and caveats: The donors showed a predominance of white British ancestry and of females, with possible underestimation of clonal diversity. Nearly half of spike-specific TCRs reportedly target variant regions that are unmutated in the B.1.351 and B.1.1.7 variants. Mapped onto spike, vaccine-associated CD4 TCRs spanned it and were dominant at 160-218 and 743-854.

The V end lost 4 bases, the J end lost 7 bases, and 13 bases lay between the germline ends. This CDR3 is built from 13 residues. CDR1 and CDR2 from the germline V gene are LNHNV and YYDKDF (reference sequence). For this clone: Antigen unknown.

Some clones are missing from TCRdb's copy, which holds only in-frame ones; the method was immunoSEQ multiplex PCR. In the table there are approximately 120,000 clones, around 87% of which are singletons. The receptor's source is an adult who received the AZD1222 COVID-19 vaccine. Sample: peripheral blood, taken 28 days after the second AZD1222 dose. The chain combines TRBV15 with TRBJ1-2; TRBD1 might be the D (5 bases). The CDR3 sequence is CATSTRGALGYTF. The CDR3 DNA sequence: TGTGCCACCAGCACCCGGGGCGCCCTTGGCTACACCTTC.